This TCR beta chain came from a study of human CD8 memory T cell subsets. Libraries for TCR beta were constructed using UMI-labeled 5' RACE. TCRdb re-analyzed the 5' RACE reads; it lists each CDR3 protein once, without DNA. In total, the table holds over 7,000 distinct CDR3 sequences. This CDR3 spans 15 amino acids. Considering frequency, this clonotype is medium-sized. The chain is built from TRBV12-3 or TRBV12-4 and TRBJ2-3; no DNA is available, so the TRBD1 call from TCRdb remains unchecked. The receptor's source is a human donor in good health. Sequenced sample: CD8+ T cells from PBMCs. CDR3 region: CASSRTGGRTDTQYF.